This TCR beta chain was identified during a study of CD8 T cells in Susac syndrome. V lost 1 base and J lost 0, with 10 bases in between. Per the germline V gene, CDR1 is LGHDT and CDR2 is YNNKEL (reference sequence). The CDR3 covers 16 residues. Random hexamers were used to reverse transcribe an amount of roughly 0.5 to 1 ug RNA. TCRdb itself ran the immunoSEQ multiplex PCR reads through MiXCR, one entry per CDR3 protein. The sample contains approximately 200,000 distinct CDR3 sequences, 85% to 95% of which appear only once. This sequence joins TRBV3-1 and TRBJ1-5; D remains ambiguous. Material for sequencing was CD4+ T cells from PBMCs. This TCR was recovered from a human donor with multiple sclerosis. The CDR3 is CASSQGGVRSNQPQHF. CDR3 DNA: TGTGCCAGCAGCCAAGGTGGGGTCCGTAGCAATCAGCCCCAGCATTTT. The full variable domain, with the rest looked up from reference TRBV3-1 and TRBJ1-5, is DTAVSQTPKYLVTQMGNDKSIKCEQNLGHDTMYWYKQDSKKFLKIMFSYNNKELIINETVPNRFSPKSPDKAHLNLHINSLELGDSAVYFCASSQGGVRSNQPQHFGDGTRLSIL.